One sample yielded the 18 T cell receptor beta chains listed below, sequenced in a study of OX40 agonist ivuxolimab in advanced cancers. Libraries were prepared by immunoSEQ multiplex PCR; TCRdb keeps only in-frame clonotypes and omits some of them. The sample lists more than 45,000 clones, about 79% seen once, with approximately 1.5% in the top ten. The source material was CD4+ or CD8+ T cells sorted from blood, sampled in a trial of the OX40 agonist ivuxolimab. The receptors shown here come from an adult with an advanced solid tumor such as melanoma, head and neck, liver or kidney cancer.

The chain has TRBV11-3 and TRBJ1-1; a possible D gene is TRBD1 (6 bases). Germline CDR1 is SGHNT and CDR2 is YENEEA. The V gene lost 4 bases and the J gene lost 0 bases, with 12 bases spanning the gap. The CDR3 extends over 15 amino acids. This chain's CDR3 is CASSSGGGLNTEAFF. The CDR3 bases are TGTGCCAGCAGCTCCGGGGGGGGGCTGAACACTGAAGCTTTCTTT.

The chain uses TRBV18 and TRBJ2-2; 8 nucleotides agree with TRBD2. J gave up 7 bases and V 3 bases, and 4 bases lay outside the gene matches. Germline CDR1 and CDR2: KGHSH and LQKENI. This CDR3 has 14 amino acids. CDR3 in amino acids: CASSPIAGRGELFF. CDR3 nucleotides: TGTGCCAGCTCACCTATAGCGGGACGCGGGGAGCTGTTTTTT.

The rearrangement links TRBV23-1 to TRBJ1-2; D gene uncertain. TRBV23-1 is noted as an ORF with a role that remains uncertain. Between the trimmed V and J ends, which lost 2 bases and 0 bases, there was a span of 7 bases. This CDR3 is built from 14 residues. The CDR3 is CASSQEASNYGYTF. CDR3 DNA sequence: TGCGCCAGCAGTCAAGAGGCCTCTAACTATGGCTACACCTTC.

The V gene is TRBV7-3, the J gene TRBJ2-3; tentatively, D is TRBD2 (6 bases). The germline CDR1 and CDR2 sequences are SGHTA and FQGTGA. The CDR3 length is 16 residues. V lost 5 bases, J lost 2 bases, and 17 bases lay in between. The CDR3 loop reads CASSPNGGANTDTQYF. CDR3 bases: TGTGCCAGCAGCCCCAACGGCGGGGCAAACACAGATACGCAGTATTTT.

The rearrangement links TRBV9 to TRBJ1-2; TRBD1 matches at 11 bases. Per germline, CDR1 SGDLS and CDR2 YYNGEE. The CDR3 is 17 amino acids. The trim removed 3 bases at V and 5 bases at J, leaving 12 bases unmatched. The CDR3 reads CASSAREGTGGFYGYTF. Here the CDR3 DNA reads TGTGCCAGCAGCGCCCGAGAGGGGACAGGGGGTTTTTATGGCTACACCTTC.

The chain combines TRBV5-4 with TRBJ1-2; possibly TRBD1 for D (5 bases). Trimming pared 0 bases from V and 4 bases from J, leaving 7 bases between. Germline lookup yields CDR1 SGHNT and CDR2 YYREEE (reference sequence). CDR3 length: 13 residues. For the CDR3, the DNA is TGTGCCAGCAGCTTGGAGGGGAGCTATGGCTACACCTTC. Translated, it gives CASSLEGSYGYTF.

CDR3: CAWILPPPNGDGYTF. The CDR3 DNA sequence: TGTGCCTGGATCCTACCCCCCCCGAATGGGGATGGCTACACCTTC. The chain has TRBV30 and TRBJ1-2; D gene unclear. With 4 bases removed from V and 6 bases from J, the gap between germline ends came to 21 bases. In germline, CDR1 is GTSNPN, CDR2 SVGIG (reference sequence). The CDR3 length is 15 residues. Drawing the rest from reference TRBV30 and TRBJ1-2, the complete variable domain is SQTIHQWPATLVQPVGSPLSLECTVEGTSNPNLYWYRQAAGRGLQLLFYSVGIGQISSEVPQNLSASRPQDRQFILSSKKLLLSDSGFYLCAWILPPPNGDGYTFGSGTRLTVV.

CDR3 coding DNA: TGTGCCAGCACCCCCCGGACAGGGGTTAGCACAGATACGCAGTATTTT. Its protein is CASTPRTGVSTDTQYF. The chain joins TRBV9 to TRBJ2-3, with 9 bases aligning to TRBD1. This CDR3 has 16 residues. CDR1 is SGDLS and CDR2 is YYNGEE in the germline V gene. Germline trimming cut 6 bases from V and 0 bases from J; bases unmatched to any gene: 8.

The chain recombines TRBV11-2 with TRBJ1-1; 8 bases map to TRBD1. After removal of 5 bases from V and 4 bases from J, the junction contained 6 bases not matched to a gene. Germline lookup yields CDR1 SGHAT and CDR2 FQNNGV. The CDR3 totals 14 residues. In DNA form, the CDR3 reads TGTGCCAGCAGCCCCTTCACAGGGGGCACTGAAGCTTTCTTT. Protein sequence: CASSPFTGGTEAFF.

The chain uses TRBV6-1 and TRBJ2-7; D possibly uses TRBD1 or TRBD2 (5 bases each). This CDR3 is built from 15 residues. The ends were cut back, 6 bases at V and 0 bases at J, with 15 bases in the middle. CDR1 is MNHNS and CDR2 is SASEGT in the germline V gene. The CDR3 spells CASSPNGATSYEQYF. The DNA for the CDR3 is TGTGCCAGCAGCCCCAACGGGGCTACCTCCTACGAGCAGTACTTC.

The V and J genes are TRBV29-1 and TRBJ1-3; D is uncertain. Between the trimmed V and J ends, which lost 6 bases and 3 bases, there was a span of 6 bases. Germline CDR1 reads SQVTM; CDR2 reads ANQGSEA. The CDR3 extends over 11 amino acids. CDR3 DNA sequence: TGCAGCGTCGAGCGTGGAAACACCATATATTTT. It specifies CSVERGNTIYF.

This clone has just a few counts. The rearrangement joins TRBV20-1 to TRBJ2-7; D uncertain. From germline, CDR1 is DFQATT and CDR2 SNEGSKA (reference sequence). The germline V and J ends were trimmed by 3 bases and 1 base, with 4 bases remaining between them. This CDR3 region has 11 residues. The CDR3 DNA is TGCAGTGCTAGTTCTTCCTACGAGCAGTACTTC. Translation gives CSASSSYEQYF.

The chain is built from TRBV11-2 and TRBJ2-7; TRBD2 agrees at 11 bases. The CDR3 sequence is 15 residues long. The V segment lost 4 bases and the J segment 6 bases; nucleotides outside the gene matches: 8. CDR1 SGHAT and CDR2 FQNNGV come from the germline V gene. CDR3 amino acids: CASSSRLAGSSEQYF. The CDR3 DNA is TGTGCCAGCAGCTCTAGACTAGCGGGAAGCAGCGAGCAGTACTTC.

This sequence joins TRBV7-9 and TRBJ2-7; D ambiguous. V gave up 8 bases and J gave up 2 bases, with 19 bases separating them. From germline, CDR1 is SEHNR and CDR2 FQNEAQ (reference sequence). This CDR3 is 15 amino acids long. CDR3 in amino acids: CASAPPRLNPYEQYF. The DNA for the CDR3 is TGTGCCAGCGCACCCCCCCGACTCAATCCCTACGAGCAGTACTTC.

The chain couples TRBV19 to TRBJ2-7, with D possibly TRBD2 on 6 matching bases. V was clipped by 3 bases and J by 1 base, with 13 bases between them. The CDR3 spans 15 residues. Looked up from germline, CDR1 is LNHDA and CDR2 is SQIVND (reference sequence). The CDR3 region is CASSIRPGRSYEQYF. The CDR3 nucleotides are TGTGCCAGTAGTATCAGGCCAGGGAGGTCCTACGAGCAGTACTTC.

This clone was detected only a few times. The genes are TRBV11-1 and TRBJ2-2, with 8 bases fitting TRBD1. This CDR3 is built from 14 residues. Per the germline V gene, CDR1 is SGHAT and CDR2 is FQDESV (reference sequence). The ends lost 1 base at V and 6 bases at J; junction bases unmatched: 1. CDR3 coding DNA: TGTGCCAGCAGCTTAGGGACAGGGTCCGGGGAGCTGTTTTTT. This translates into CASSLGTGSGELFF.

This clone showed up just once. The chain combines TRBV7-2 with TRBJ2-7; no clear D. CDR1 is SGHTA and CDR2 is FQGNSA in the germline V gene. Trimming pared 2 bases from V and 0 bases from J, leaving 8 bases between. The CDR3 runs 14 residues. The CDR3 reads CASSLKGPSYEQYF. The CDR3 region has the DNA TGTGCCAGCAGCTTAAAAGGACCCTCCTACGAGCAGTACTTC.

The chain couples TRBV30 to TRBJ2-3, with D unresolved. Germline CDR1 is GTSNPN and CDR2 is SVGIG (reference sequence). Trimming removed 1 base at V and 4 bases at J, with 6 bases between. CDR3 size: 12 residues. The CDR3: CAWSAASDTQYF. The CDR3 bases are TGTGCCTGGAGTGCGGCCTCAGATACGCAGTATTTT.